A single TCR beta chain is shown here with its context. Its cognate antigen is unknown. The source of the sample is a study of T cell responses to AZD1222 COVID-19 vaccine. Study findings and constraints: Regions left unmutated in variants are reportedly the target of nearly half of spike-specific TCRs. Clonal diversity may have been underestimated in mostly white British donors. Among AZD1222 vaccinees, only six were seropositive at baseline.

The CDR3 runs 14 residues. Germline lookup yields CDR1 MGHDK and CDR2 SYGVNS. Trimming cost V 4 bases and J 3 bases; bases outside gene matches: 0. Libraries were prepared by immunoSEQ multiplex PCR; TCRdb keeps only in-frame clonotypes and omits some of them. This table has 250,000 to 300,000 clones, about 94% appearing once. This TCR derives from an adult who received the AZD1222 COVID-19 vaccine. The J gene is TRBJ2-2, the V gene TRBV25-1; 9 bases fit TRBD1. Material: peripheral blood, obtained 28 days after the second AZD1222 dose. DNA for the CDR3: TGTGCCAGCAGTGGACAGGGGGACACCGGGGAGCTGTTTTTT. Encoded protein: CASSGQGDTGELFF.